This TCR beta chain emerged from a study of spatial heterogeneity in lung cancer (dated by TCRdb to between 2018 and 2021). Study-level background: More beta-chain than alpha-chain transcripts were consistently detected, likely reflecting higher beta-chain transcript abundance. In the raw uncorrected reads, each unique combination of TCR and UMI appeared more than ten times on average. Both alpha and beta chains were TCR-sequenced in hundreds of tumor regions, 64 matched nontumor lung samples and roughly 50 PBMC samples obtained at surgery. The study quantitatively compared TCR alpha and beta repertoires across multiple tumor regions, matched nontumor lung and blood in non-small cell lung cancer. TCR repertoire features were related to nonsynonymous mutation counts determined by whole-exome sequencing of tumor tissue. General study outcomes and caveats: Additional single-cell paired TCR alpha and beta sequencing was considered necessary to confirm, at a functional level, the hypothesis that regional TCRs recognize regional mutations. Ubiquitous expanded tumor TCRs showed up in blood more often at tumor resection than at routine follow-up.

In the paper's terms, the time point label means: sample taken at primary tumor resection. TCR sequencing used whole RNA extracted from tumor and nontumor lung tissue, or from cryopreserved PBMC samples, without cell sorting. Donors were about 70 patients with early-stage, untreated non-small cell lung cancer from the lung TRACERx cohort. A patient was chosen for TCR sequencing only when enough RNA was available from at least two tumor regions. On this clonotype: Its recognized antigen is unknown. Base qualities are not recorded, but no much larger clone differs from it by a single base.

The receptor library was made with 5' RACE. The reads were generated on a NextSeq 500. In the TCR library protocol, a unique molecular identifier was attached to each TCR cDNA molecule so that PCR and sequencing errors could be corrected. The original methods were these. TCR identification, UMI-based error correction and CDR3 extraction were performed with Decombinator tools. Expanded TCRs were defined as those above a frequency of 2 per 1,000, corresponding to the top 1% of the tumor frequency distribution. Each repertoire was subsampled 100 times to 5,000 TCRs, after which Renyi diversity was computed with the R vegan package. To build CDR3 similarity networks, amino acid triplet string-kernel similarity was used, and CDR3s were connected when their pairwise similarity was above 0.82. TCRdb trimmed the raw reads at Q25, called clones with MiXCR and kept productive beta chains. Rows with a matching CDR3 protein are joined into one entry that keeps the most common DNA and genes. In this record, the V and J calls reflect TCRdb's handling and not the investigators' own analysis. In all, the sample holds around 12,000 distinct CDR3 sequences, and about 14% of those were seen once. The ten biggest clones cover 37% of the sample.

There are 16 amino acids in the CDR3, from cysteine to phenylalanine inclusive. Only the CDR3 portion is preserved as DNA: 48 bases, with reading frame beginning at the first base. The germline V gene provides CDR1 MDHEN and CDR2 SYDVKM. A distance of 17 bases separates the germline ends of V and J, which lose 4 bases and 1 base respectively. This material consisted of PBMCs, taken at surgery. This receptor was identified in a male donor with early-stage non-small cell lung cancer. The rearranged segments are TRBV28 and TRBJ2-7, with TRBD2 tentatively as D gene (5 bases match). The nucleotide sequence is given as TGTGCCAGCAGTTACAGCCTACTACGGAGGTCCTACGAGCAGTACTTC. This encodes CASSYSLLRRSYEQYF. When the CDR3 is completed using the reference TRBV28 and TRBJ2-7 genes on either side, the full variable domain is DVKVTQSSRYLVKRTGEKVFLECVQDMDHENMFWYRQDPGLGLRLIYFSYDVKMKEKGDIPEGYSVSREKKERFSLILESASTNQTSMYLCASSYSLLRRSYEQYFGPGTRLTVT.